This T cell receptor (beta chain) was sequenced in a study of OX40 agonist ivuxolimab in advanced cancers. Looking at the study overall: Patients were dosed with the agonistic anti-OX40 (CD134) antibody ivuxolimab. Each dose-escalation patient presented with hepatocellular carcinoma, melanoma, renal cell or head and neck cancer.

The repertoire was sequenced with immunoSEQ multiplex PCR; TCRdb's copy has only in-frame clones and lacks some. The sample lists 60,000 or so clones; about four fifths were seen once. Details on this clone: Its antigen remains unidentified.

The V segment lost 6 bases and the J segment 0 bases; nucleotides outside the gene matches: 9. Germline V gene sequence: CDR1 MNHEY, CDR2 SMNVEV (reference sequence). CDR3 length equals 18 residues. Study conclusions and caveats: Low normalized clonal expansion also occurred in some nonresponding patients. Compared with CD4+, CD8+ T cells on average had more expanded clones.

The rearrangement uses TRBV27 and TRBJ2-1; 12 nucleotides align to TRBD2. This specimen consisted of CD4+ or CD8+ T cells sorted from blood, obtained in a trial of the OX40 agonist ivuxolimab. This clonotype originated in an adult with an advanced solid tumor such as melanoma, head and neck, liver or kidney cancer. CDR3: CASSLGLAGKSSYNEQFF. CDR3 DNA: TGTGCCAGCAGCCTAGGACTAGCGGGAAAAAGCTCCTACAATGAGCAGTTCTTC.